This T cell receptor beta chain was found in a study of T-cell memory formation after mild COVID-19. This clonotype was seen more than once but under ten times. The germline V gene encodes CDR1 WSHSY and CDR2 SAAADI. The CDR3 runs 15 residues. V was trimmed by 6 bases and J by 8 bases, leaving 21 bases between them. TCRdb redid the calling of the 5' RACE reads with MiXCR, one entry per CDR3 protein. Here the sample spans about 340,000 distinct CDR3 sequences, roughly 14% being singletons. Sequencing input: PBMCs or a T cell subset sorted from them (not recorded which). The chain combines TRBV10-2 with TRBJ2-3; perhaps D is TRBD1 or TRBD2 (5 bases each). The sequence was obtained from a man younger than 35 who had mild COVID-19 (a few samples of this study predate the infection). Cell type and time point are not known. This CDR3 is CASRGTKPEFGTQYF. The CDR3 DNA sequence: TGCGCCAGCAGGGGGACGAAACCTGAATTCGGTACGCAGTATTTT.